This T cell receptor (beta chain) was profiled in a study of blood T cell repertoires in COVID-19. As processed by the authors: Reference gene primer amplification gave estimated nucleated cell counts. TCRdb's copy holds only in-frame clones and misses some; the assay was immunoSEQ multiplex PCR. That table furnishes V, J and clone size, whereas the DNA furnished D and trimming. This sample carries 180,000 or so clones, about 86% of them seen once, and the ten largest clones take 8% to 10%. Germline values: CDR1 SGHTS, CDR2 YDEGEE. The V end lost 2 bases, the J end lost 3 bases, and 9 bases lay between the germline ends. The CDR3 runs 14 residues.

V usage is TRBV5-8 and J usage is TRBJ1-3; D uncertain. Specimen: peripheral blood. This receptor was taken from a man aged 55 to 70 with acute or convalescent COVID-19. In DNA, the CDR3 is TGTGCCAGCAGCTTACGAGTACTTGGAAACACCATATATTTT. Amino acids: CASSLRVLGNTIYF.